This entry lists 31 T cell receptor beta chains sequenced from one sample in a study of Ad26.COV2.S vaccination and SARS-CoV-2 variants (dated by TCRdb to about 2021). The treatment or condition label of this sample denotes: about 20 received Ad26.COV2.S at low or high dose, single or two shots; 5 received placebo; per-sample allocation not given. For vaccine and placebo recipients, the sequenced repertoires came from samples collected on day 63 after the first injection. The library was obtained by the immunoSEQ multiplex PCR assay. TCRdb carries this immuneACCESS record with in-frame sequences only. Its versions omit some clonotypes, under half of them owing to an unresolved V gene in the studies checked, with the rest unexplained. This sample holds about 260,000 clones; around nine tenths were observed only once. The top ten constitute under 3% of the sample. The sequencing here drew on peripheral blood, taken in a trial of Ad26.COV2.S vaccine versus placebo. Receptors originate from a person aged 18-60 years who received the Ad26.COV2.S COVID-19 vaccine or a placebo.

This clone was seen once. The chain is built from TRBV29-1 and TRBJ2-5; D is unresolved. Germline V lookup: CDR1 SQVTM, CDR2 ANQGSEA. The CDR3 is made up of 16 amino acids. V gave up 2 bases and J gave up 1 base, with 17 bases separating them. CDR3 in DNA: TGCAGCGTTGAATTGTCAAATCTACTTAGCCAAGAGACCCAGTACTTC. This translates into CSVELSNLLSQETQYF.

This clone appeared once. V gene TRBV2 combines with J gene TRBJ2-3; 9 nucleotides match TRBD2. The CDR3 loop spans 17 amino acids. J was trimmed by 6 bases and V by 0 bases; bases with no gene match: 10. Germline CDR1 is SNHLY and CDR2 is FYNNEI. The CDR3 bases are TGTGCCAGCAGTGAAGCCCTAATAGCGGGAGTGAGGGATACGCAGTATTTT. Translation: CASSEALIAGVRDTQYF.

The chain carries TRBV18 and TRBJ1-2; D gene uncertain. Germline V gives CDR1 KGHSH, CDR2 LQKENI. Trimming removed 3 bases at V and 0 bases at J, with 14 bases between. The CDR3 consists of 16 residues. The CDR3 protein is CASSPSMKTPNYGYTF. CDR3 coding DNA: TGTGCCAGCTCACCTTCGATGAAGACCCCTAACTATGGCTACACCTTC.

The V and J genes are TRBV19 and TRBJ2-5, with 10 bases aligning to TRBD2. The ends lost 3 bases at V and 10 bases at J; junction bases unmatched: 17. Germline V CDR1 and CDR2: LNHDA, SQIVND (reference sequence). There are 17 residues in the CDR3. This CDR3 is CASSIPGGTSAQRDQYF. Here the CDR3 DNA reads TGTGCCAGTAGTATTCCGGGCGGGACTAGCGCCCAGAGGGACCAGTACTTC.

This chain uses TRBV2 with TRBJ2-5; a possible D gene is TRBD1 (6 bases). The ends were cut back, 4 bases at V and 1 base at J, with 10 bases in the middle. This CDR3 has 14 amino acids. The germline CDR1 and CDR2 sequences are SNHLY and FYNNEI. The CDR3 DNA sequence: TGTGCCAGCAGTGCAACAGGGTTCCAAGAGACCCAGTACTTC. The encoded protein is CASSATGFQETQYF. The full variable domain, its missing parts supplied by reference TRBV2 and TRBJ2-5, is EPEVTQTPSHQVTQMGQEVILRCVPISNHLYFYWYRQILGQKVEFLVSFYNNEISEKSEIFDDQFSVERPDGSNFTLKIRSTKLEDSAMYFCASSATGFQETQYFGPGTRLLVL.

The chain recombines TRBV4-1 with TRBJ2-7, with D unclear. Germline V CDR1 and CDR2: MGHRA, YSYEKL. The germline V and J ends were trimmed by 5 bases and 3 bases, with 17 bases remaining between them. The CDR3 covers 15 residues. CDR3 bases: TGCGCCAGCAGCAGCCAATACAGTATATACTACGAGCAGTACTTC. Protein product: CASSSQYSIYYEQYF.

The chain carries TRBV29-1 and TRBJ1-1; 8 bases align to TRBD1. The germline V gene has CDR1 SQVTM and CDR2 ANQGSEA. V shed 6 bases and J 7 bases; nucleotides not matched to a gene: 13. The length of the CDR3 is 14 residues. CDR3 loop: CSVKHRDRLHEAFF. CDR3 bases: TGCAGCGTCAAACACCGGGACAGGCTACATGAAGCTTTCTTT.

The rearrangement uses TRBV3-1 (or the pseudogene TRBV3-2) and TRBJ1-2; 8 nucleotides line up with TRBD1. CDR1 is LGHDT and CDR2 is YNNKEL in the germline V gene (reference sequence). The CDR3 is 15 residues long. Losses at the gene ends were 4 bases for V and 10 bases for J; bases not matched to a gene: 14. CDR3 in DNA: TGTGCCAGCAGCCTTACCGGGACAGGACCTATGGCCTACACCTTC. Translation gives CASSLTGTGPMAYTF.

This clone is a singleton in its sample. The CDR3 loop is CASSPRGLPNTEAFF. The CDR3 nucleotides read TGTGCCAGCAGCCCCAGGGGACTGCCGAACACTGAAGCTTTCTTT. The chain employs TRBV7-3 and TRBJ1-1; perhaps TRBD1 as D (6 bases). The CDR3 loop spans 15 amino acids. V was pared by 5 bases and J by 1 base, with 14 bases between. Per the germline V gene, CDR1 is SGHTA and CDR2 is FQGTGA.

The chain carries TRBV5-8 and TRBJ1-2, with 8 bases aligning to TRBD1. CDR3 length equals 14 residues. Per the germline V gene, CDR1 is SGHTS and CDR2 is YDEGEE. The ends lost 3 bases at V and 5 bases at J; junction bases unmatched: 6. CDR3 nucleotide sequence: TGTGCCAGCAGCTCCAGGGGGCTCCGGTATGGCTACACCTTC. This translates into CASSSRGLRYGYTF.

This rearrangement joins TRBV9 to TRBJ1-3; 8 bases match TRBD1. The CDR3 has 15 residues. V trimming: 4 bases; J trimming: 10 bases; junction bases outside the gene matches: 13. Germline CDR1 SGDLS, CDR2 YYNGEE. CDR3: CASSSGQGYLRTIYF. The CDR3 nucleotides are TGTGCCAGCAGCTCCGGACAGGGTTACCTTCGGACCATATATTTT.

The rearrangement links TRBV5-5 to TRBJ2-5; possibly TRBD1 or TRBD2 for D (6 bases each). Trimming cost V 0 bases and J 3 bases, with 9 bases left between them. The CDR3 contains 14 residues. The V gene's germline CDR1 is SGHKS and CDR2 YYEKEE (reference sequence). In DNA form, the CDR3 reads TGTGCCAGCAGCTTGGACGGGGGCAAAGAGACCCAGTACTTC. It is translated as CASSLDGGKETQYF.

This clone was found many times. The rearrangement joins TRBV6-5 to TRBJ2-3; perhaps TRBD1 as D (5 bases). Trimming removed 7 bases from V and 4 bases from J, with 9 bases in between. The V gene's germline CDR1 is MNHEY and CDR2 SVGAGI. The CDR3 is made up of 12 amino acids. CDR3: CASTSTADTQYF. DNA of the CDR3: TGTGCCAGCACTTCGACAGCAGATACGCAGTATTTT.

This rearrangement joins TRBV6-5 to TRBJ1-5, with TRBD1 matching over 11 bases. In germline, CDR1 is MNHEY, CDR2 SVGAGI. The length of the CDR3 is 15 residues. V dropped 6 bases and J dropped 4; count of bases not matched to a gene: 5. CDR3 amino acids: CASRRTGGWNQPQHF. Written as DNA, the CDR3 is TGTGCCAGCAGGAGGACAGGGGGCTGGAATCAGCCCCAGCATTTT.

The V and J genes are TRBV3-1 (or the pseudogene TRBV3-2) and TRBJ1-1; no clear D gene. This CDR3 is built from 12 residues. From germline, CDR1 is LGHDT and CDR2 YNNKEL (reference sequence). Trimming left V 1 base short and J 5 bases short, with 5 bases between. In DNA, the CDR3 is TGTGCCAGCAGCCAAGGGCGTACTGAAGCTTTCTTT. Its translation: CASSQGRTEAFF.

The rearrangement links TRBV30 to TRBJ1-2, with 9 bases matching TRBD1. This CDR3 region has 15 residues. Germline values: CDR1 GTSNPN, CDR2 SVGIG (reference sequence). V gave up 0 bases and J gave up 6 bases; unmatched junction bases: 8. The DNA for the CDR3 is TGTGCCTGGAGTGTACTCGGACAGGGGAGGGATGGCTACACCTTC. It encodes CAWSVLGQGRDGYTF.

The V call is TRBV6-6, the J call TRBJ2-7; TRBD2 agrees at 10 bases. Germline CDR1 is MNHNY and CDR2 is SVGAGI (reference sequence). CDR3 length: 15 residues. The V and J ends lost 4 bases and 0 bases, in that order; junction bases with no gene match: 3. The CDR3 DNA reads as TGTGCCAGCAGTTCCTCTAGCGGGAGCTCCTACGAGCAGTACGTC. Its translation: CASSSSSGSSYEQYV.

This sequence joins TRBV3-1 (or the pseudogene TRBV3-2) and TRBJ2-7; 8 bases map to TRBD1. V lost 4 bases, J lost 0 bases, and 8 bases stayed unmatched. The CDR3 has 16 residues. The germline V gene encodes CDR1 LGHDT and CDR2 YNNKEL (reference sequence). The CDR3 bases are TGTGCCAGCAGCCTTAATACAGGGGGATGCTCCTACGAGCAGTACGTC. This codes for CASSLNTGGCSYEQYV.

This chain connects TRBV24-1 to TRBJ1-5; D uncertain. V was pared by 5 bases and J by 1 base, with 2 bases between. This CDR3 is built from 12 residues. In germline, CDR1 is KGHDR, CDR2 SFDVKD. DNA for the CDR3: TGTGCCACCAGTGCCAGCAATCAGCCCCAGCATTTT. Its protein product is CATSASNQPQHF.

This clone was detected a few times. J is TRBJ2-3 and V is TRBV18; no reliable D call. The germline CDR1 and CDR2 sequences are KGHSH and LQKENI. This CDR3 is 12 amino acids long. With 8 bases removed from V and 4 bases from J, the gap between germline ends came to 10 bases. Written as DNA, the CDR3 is TGTGCCAGCAAGGTGGAGTCAGATACGCAGTATTTT. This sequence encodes CASKVESDTQYF.

The CDR3 here is CASSLVNASIYYEQYF. The CDR3 coding sequence is TGTGCCAGCAGCTTAGTCAACGCAAGTATATACTACGAGCAGTACTTC. The chain is built from TRBV7-2 and TRBJ2-7; no reliable D call. This CDR3 comprises 16 residues. With 1 base removed from V and 3 bases from J, the gap between germline ends came to 16 bases. Germline V gene lookup returns CDR1 SGHTA and CDR2 FQGNSA.

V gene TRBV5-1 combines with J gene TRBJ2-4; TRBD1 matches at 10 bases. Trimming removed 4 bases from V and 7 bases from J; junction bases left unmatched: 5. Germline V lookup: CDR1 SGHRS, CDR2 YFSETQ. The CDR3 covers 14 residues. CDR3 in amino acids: CASSRTGGENIQYF. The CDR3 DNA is TGCGCCAGCAGCAGGACAGGGGGAGAGAACATTCAGTACTTC.

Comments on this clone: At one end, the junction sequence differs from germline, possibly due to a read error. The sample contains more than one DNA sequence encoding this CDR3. As DNA, the CDR3 is TGCGCCAGCAGCTTAATGAAGGGACTAGCGGGAGTGAATGAGCAGTTCTTC. Its protein product is CASSLMKGLAGVNEQFF. The J gene is TRBJ2-1, the V gene TRBV7-9; 14 bases are a match to TRBD2. The CDR3 contains 17 residues. Germline CDR1 SEHNR, CDR2 FQNEAQ (reference sequence).

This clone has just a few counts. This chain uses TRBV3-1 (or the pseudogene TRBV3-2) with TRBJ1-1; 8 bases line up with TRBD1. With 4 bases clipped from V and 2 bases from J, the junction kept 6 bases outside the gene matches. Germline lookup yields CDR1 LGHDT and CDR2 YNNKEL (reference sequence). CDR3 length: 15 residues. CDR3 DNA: TGTGCCAGCAGCCCTTCCCAGGGGGCTAACACTGAAGCTTTCTTT. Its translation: CASSPSQGANTEAFF.

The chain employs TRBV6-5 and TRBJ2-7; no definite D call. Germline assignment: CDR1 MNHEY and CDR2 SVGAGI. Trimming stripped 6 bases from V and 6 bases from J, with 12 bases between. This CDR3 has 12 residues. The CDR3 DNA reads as TGTGCCAGCAGCCTGACTCTCTCCGAGCAGTACGTC. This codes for CASSLTLSEQYV.

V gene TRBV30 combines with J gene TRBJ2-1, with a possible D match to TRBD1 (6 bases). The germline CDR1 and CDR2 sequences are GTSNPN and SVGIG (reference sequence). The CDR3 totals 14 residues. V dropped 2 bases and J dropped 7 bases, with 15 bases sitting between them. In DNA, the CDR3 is TGTGCCTGGAGTCCCTGGGACAAGAAAAATGAGCAGTTCTTC. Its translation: CAWSPWDKKNEQFF.

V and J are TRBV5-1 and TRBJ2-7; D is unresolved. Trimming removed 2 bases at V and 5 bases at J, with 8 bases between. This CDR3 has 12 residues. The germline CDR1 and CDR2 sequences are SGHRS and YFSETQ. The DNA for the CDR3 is TGCGCCAGCAGCTTCCCGGATGACGAGCAGTACTTC. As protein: CASSFPDDEQYF.

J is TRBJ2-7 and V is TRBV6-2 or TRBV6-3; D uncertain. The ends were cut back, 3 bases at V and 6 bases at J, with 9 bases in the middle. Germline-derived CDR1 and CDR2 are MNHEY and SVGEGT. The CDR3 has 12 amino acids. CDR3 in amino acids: CASSYNTGEQYV. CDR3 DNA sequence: TGTGCCAGCAGTTATAATACCGGCGAGCAGTACGTC.

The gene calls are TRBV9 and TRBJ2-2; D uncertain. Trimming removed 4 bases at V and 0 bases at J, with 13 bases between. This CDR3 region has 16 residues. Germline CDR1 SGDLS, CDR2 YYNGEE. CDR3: CASSPHFSSNTGELFF. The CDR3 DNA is TGTGCCAGCAGCCCCCACTTTTCTTCGAACACCGGGGAGCTGTTTTTT.

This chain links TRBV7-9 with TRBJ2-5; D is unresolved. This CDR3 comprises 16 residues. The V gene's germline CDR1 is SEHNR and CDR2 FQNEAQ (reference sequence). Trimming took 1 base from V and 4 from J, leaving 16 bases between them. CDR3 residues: CASSLGELLTGETQYF. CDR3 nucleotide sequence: TGTGCCAGCAGCTTAGGGGAACTCCTGACGGGAGAGACCCAGTACTTC.

The CDR3: CASSQGGFTEAFF. CDR3 sequence (DNA): TGTGCCAGCAGCCAAGGGGGCTTCACTGAAGCTTTCTTT. The chain recombines TRBV3-1 (or the pseudogene TRBV3-2) with TRBJ1-1; tentative D call: TRBD1 (5 bases). This CDR3 is built from 13 residues. Germline lookup yields CDR1 LGHDT and CDR2 YNNKEL (reference sequence). Trimming removed 1 base from V and 4 bases from J, with 7 bases in between.